This TCR beta chain was obtained from a study of cytomegalovirus exposure and HLA in healthy donors. The primer mix had 60 Vbeta and 13 Jbeta primers. TCRdb's copy holds only in-frame clones and misses some; the assay was immunoSEQ multiplex PCR. Recorded here are approximately 110,000 clones; the top ten clones represent about 0.59%. The CDR3 runs to 14 residues. CDR1 is SEHNR, CDR2 FQNEAQ, per germline (reference sequence). V was clipped by 2 bases and J by 4 bases, with 11 bases between them. General study points: A few chains tied to CMV proved CMV antigen-specific in vitro. A later analysis linked roughly 17,000 TCR beta sequences to HLA alleles at 0.05 false discovery rate.

Worth noting for this clone: Its antigen is as yet unknown.

The TCR sequence derives from a man aged 50 or older in good health and CMV-seronegative. The chain employs TRBV7-9 and TRBJ2-5, with D perhaps TRBD2 (5 bases). Material: PBMCs. CDR3 nucleotide sequence: TGTGCCAGCAGCTTATTTGGCAGCGGAGAGACCCAGTACTTC. Protein sequence: CASSLFGSGETQYF. The variable domain in full, completed from reference TRBV7-9 and TRBJ2-5, reads DTGVSQNPRHKITKRGQNVTFRCDPISEHNRLYWYRQTLGQGPEFLTYFQNEAQLEKSRLLSDRFSAERPKGSFSTLEIQRTEQGDSAMYLCASSLFGSGETQYFGPGTRLLVL.